A selection of T cell receptor beta chains follows, all from one sample in a study of T-cell memory formation after mild COVID-19. One entry per CDR3 protein results from TCRdb running MiXCR on the 5' RACE reads. The sample contains 160,000 or so distinct CDR3 sequences, 25% to 40% of which appear only once. The sequencing sample was made of PBMCs or a T cell subset sorted from them (not recorded which). Every receptor here comes from an adult woman who had mild COVID-19 (a few samples of this study predate the infection). Cell type and time point are not known. Each CDR3 is given without its conserved first and last residue.

CDR3 protein: ASSITGTKNNEQF
J gene: TRBJ2-1
V gene: TRBV19

CDR3 protein: ASSSGQALYGYT
J gene: TRBJ1-2
V gene: TRBV5-6

CDR3 protein: ASSEISGAQETQY
J gene: TRBJ2-5
V gene: TRBV7-2

CDR3 protein: ASRRSGTPVEQY
J gene: TRBJ2-7
V gene: TRBV12-3/TRBV12-4

CDR3 protein: ASSDSGTGDYLI
J gene: TRBJ2-7
V gene: TRBV5-1

CDR3 protein: ASSWKKGAPGSGANVLT
J gene: TRBJ2-6
V gene: TRBV5-5

CDR3 protein: ASSFLAGEKLF
J gene: TRBJ1-4
V gene: TRBV4-1

CDR3 protein: SAGHFFQETQY
J gene: TRBJ2-5
V gene: TRBV20-1

CDR3 protein: SVGGGPSYEQY
J gene: TRBJ2-7
V gene: TRBV29-1

CDR3 protein: ASSLPEAPGELF
J gene: TRBJ2-2
V gene: TRBV7-8

CDR3 protein: ASSLPRGGGISSYNEQF
J gene: TRBJ2-1
V gene: TRBV7-8

CDR3 protein: ASSLRRDRSYEQY
J gene: TRBJ2-7
V gene: TRBV14

CDR3 protein: ASSVSGRFSYNEQF
J gene: TRBJ2-1
V gene: TRBV9

CDR3 protein: ATSGAGRAYNEQF
J gene: TRBJ2-1
V gene: TRBV24-1

CDR3 protein: ASSPTTTGWGYNSPLH
J gene: TRBJ1-6
V gene: TRBV6-5

CDR3 protein: ASSLTTDDFSGETQY
J gene: TRBJ2-5
V gene: TRBV11-2

CDR3 protein: ASSPSGDRGLGYT
J gene: TRBJ1-2
V gene: TRBV11-2

CDR3 protein: ASSLGTGMDTQY
J gene: TRBJ2-3
V gene: TRBV7-6

CDR3 protein: ASSLGASGYEQY
J gene: TRBJ2-7
V gene: TRBV7-6

CDR3 protein: ASSLGTTGRELF
J gene: TRBJ2-2
V gene: TRBV27

CDR3 protein: ASSPPYGSTEQY
J gene: TRBJ2-7
V gene: TRBV18

CDR3 protein: SARPPGDTEAF
J gene: TRBJ1-1
V gene: TRBV20-1

CDR3 protein: ASSSGTSGRDLY
J gene: TRBJ2-3
V gene: TRBV12-3/TRBV12-4

CDR3 protein: SAPNPRDRLNYGYT
J gene: TRBJ1-2
V gene: TRBV20-1

CDR3 protein: ASVDRAAYEQY
J gene: TRBJ2-7
V gene: TRBV2

CDR3 protein: ASSYSSSGGREQF
J gene: TRBJ2-1
V gene: TRBV6-6

CDR3 protein: SARTSAADTQY
J gene: TRBJ2-3
V gene: TRBV29-1

CDR3 protein: ASHGQWNQRQH
J gene: TRBJ1-5
V gene: TRBV19

CDR3 protein: AAKAGRGRTDTQY
J gene: TRBJ2-3
V gene: TRBV6-5

CDR3 protein: ATSDTTGFSYNEQF
J gene: TRBJ2-1
V gene: TRBV24-1

CDR3 protein: ASSDPDRGIYEQF
J gene: TRBJ2-1
V gene: TRBV10-2

CDR3 protein: ASSYPPGRDTEAF
J gene: TRBJ1-1
V gene: TRBV6-6

CDR3 protein: ASSERAKTSYNEQF
J gene: TRBJ2-1
V gene: TRBV6-4

CDR3 protein: SARVRGSSYNEQF
J gene: TRBJ2-1
V gene: TRBV20-1

CDR3 protein: ASSLARTEQF
J gene: TRBJ2-1
V gene: TRBV7-2

CDR3 protein: ASSLGGLGYEQY
J gene: TRBJ2-7
V gene: TRBV5-5